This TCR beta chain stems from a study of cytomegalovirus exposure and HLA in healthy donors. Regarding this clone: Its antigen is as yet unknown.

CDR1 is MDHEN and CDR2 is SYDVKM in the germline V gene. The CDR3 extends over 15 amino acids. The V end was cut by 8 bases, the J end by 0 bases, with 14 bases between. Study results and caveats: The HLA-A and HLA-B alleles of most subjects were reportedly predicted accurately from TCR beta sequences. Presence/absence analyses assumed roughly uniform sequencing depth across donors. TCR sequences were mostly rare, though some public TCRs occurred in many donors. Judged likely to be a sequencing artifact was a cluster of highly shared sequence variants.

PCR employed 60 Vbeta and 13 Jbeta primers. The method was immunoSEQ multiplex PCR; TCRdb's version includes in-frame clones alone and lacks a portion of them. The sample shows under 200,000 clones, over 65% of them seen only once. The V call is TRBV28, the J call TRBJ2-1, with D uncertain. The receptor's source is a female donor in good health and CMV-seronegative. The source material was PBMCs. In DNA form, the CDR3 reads TGTGCCAGCTGGGTCGGCGGCAGCTCCTACAATGAGCAGTTCTTC. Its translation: CASWVGGSSYNEQFF.